Reported below is one T cell receptor beta chain. Its antigen is as yet unknown. The source of the sample is a study of T cell responses to AZD1222 COVID-19 vaccine. Findings and caveats of the study: A reported finding is that nearly half of spike-specific TCRs target unmutated variant regions.

Measured with immunoSEQ multiplex PCR; TCRdb has only the in-frame clones, and not every one. The sample yields 90,000 to 150,000 clones, roughly 87% seen once. The origin of this receptor is an adult in good health. The starting material was peripheral blood, obtained on day 0 of AZD1222 vaccination.

The CDR3 DNA reads TGTGCCAGCAGCTTCGGACAGGGGCTAGCCAAAAACATTCAGTACTTC. It specifies CASSFGQGLAKNIQYF. The chain has TRBV5-8 and TRBJ2-4; TRBD1 agrees at 9 bases. CDR1 and CDR2 from the germline V gene are SGHTS and YDEGEE. V was clipped by 2 bases and J by 0 bases; unmatched bases: 3. This CDR3 is built from 16 residues.